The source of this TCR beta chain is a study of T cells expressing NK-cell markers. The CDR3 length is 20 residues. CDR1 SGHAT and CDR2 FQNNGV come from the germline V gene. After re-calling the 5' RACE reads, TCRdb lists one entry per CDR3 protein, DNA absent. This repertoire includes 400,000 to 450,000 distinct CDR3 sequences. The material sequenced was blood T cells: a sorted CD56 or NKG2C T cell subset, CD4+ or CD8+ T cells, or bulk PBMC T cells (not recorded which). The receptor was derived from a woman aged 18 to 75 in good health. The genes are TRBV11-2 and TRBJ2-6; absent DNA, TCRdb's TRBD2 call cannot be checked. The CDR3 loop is CASSQFKFGHSYSGANVLTF. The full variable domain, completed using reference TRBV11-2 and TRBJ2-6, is EAGVAQSPRYKIIEKRQSVAFWCNPISGHATLYWYQQILGQGPKLLIQFQNNGVVDDSQLPKDRFSAERLKGVDSTLKIQPAKLEDSAVYLCASSQFKFGHSYSGANVLTFGAGSRLTVL.